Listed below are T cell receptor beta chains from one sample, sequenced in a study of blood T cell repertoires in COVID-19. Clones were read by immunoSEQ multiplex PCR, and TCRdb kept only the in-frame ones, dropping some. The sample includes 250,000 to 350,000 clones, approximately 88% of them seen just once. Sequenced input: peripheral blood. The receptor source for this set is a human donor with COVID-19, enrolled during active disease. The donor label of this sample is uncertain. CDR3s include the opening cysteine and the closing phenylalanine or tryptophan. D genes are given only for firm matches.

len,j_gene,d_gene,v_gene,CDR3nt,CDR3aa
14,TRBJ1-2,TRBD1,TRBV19,TGTGCCAGTAGTATAGTAGGGGGCGACTATGGCTACACCTTC,CASSIVGGDYGYTF
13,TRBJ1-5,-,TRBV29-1,TGCAGCGTTGTTATAGGAGACTGGGAGCCCCAGCATTTT,CSVVIGDWEPQHF
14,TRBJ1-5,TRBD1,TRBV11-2,TGTGCCAGCAGCCCAGAGGGACAGAATCAGCCCCAGCATTTT,CASSPEGQNQPQHF
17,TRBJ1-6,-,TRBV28,TGTGCCAGCAGTCAACCACCGGGTCGAGACCTTGGGTCACCCCTCCACTTT,CASSQPPGRDLGSPLHF
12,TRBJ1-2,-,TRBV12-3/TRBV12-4,TGTGCCAGCAGGCAATTAGTCTATGGCTACACCTTC,CASRQLVYGYTF
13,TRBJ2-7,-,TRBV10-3,TGTGCCATCAGACCCGCGGAGGGATCAGCGCAGTACTTC,CAIRPAEGSAQYF
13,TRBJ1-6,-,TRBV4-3,TGCGCCAGCAGCCAAGAGCAGCGAGTCCCCCTCCACTTT,CASSQEQRVPLHF
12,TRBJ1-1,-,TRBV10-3,TGTGCCATCAGGGAAGGGGGCACTGAAGCTTTCTTT,CAIREGGTEAFF
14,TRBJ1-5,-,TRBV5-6,TGTGCCAGCAGCTTTTCAGGGTTCAATCAGCCCCAGCATTTT,CASSFSGFNQPQHF
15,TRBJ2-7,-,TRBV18,TGTGCCAGCTCACCAGGGCAGGGTTTCTCCTACGAGCAGTACTTC,CASSPGQGFSYEQYF
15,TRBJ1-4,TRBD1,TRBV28,TGTGCCAGCAGCCCCCTCCGGGACAGGGATGAAAAACTGTTTTTT,CASSPLRDRDEKLFF
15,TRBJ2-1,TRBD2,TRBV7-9,TGTGCCAGCAGCTTGGGACTAGCTACCTACAATGAGCAGTTCTTC,CASSLGLATYNEQFF
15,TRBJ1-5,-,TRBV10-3,TGTGCCATCAGTGTGGAGGGAGGAATTGATCAGCCCCAGCATTTT,CAISVEGGIDQPQHF
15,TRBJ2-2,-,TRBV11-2,TGTGCCAGCAGCTTAGGTCTAGCGAACACCGGGGAGCTGTTTTTT,CASSLGLANTGELFF